This T cell receptor beta chain was identified during a study of T cells and Merkel cell carcinoma outcomes. Regarding the study as a whole: Merkel cell carcinoma outcomes were reportedly predicted by repertoire and T-cell density.

The CDR3 length is 14 residues. With 6 bases clipped from V and 0 bases from J, the junction kept 4 bases outside the gene matches. Germline V gives CDR1 SNHLY, CDR2 FYNNEI. Sequencing used immunoSEQ multiplex PCR; TCRdb keeps in-frame clones, though not all of them. Of 15,000 to 25,000 clones in the sample, 82% are singletons; the top ten hold 3% to 3.5%. A note on this clone: Antigen: not known.

This TCR derives from a human donor with Merkel cell carcinoma. The genes are TRBV2 and TRBJ1-1; 7 bases are a match to TRBD1. Sequenced: tumor tissue from Merkel cell carcinoma. CDR3 region: CASRGGQLNTEAFF. Written as DNA, the CDR3 is TGTGCCAGCAGGGGGGGACAGTTGAACACTGAAGCTTTCTTT.